Listed below are T cell receptor beta chains from one sample, sequenced in a study of beta chain features in type 1 diabetes. Sequencing was performed with immunoSEQ multiplex PCR; in TCRdb, only in-frame clones are kept and a portion is missing. The sample has over 700,000 clones, 15% to 20% seen once. The specimen was naive CD4+ T cells from blood. The source is a woman under 30 in good health. CDR3s include the opening cysteine and the closing phenylalanine or tryptophan. The order of the fields is V gene, D gene, CDR3 protein. A D gene is named only where the DNA matches it firmly.

v_call: TRBV7-2
d_call: TRBD2
cdr3_aa: CASSRLLAGGREQYF

v_call: TRBV7-2
d_call: NA
cdr3_aa: CASSSAGYSGANVLTF

v_call: TRBV6-1
d_call: NA
cdr3_aa: CASSPETDYGYTF

v_call: TRBV21-1
d_call: NA
cdr3_aa: CASSKKIVGTGSMCGFF

v_call: TRBV5-4
d_call: TRBD2
cdr3_aa: CASSLMRDGGDTQYF

v_call: TRBV7-6
d_call: TRBD1
cdr3_aa: CASSLETGTGFRLGRNTIYF

v_call: TRBV7-9
d_call: TRBD1
cdr3_aa: CASSRTGQSYNEQFF

v_call: TRBV5-1
d_call: NA
cdr3_aa: CASSFTDPTYGYTF

v_call: TRBV7-9
d_call: NA
cdr3_aa: CASSFNQVQRRTDTQYF

v_call: TRBV2
d_call: TRBD2
cdr3_aa: CASSEGGRAPYF

v_call: TRBV2
d_call: TRBD1
cdr3_aa: CASRDENRGEQYF

v_call: TRBV5-6
d_call: NA
cdr3_aa: CASSYQGMWSEQYF

v_call: TRBV19
d_call: NA
cdr3_aa: CASSIAGTVSSYEQYF

v_call: TRBV6-5
d_call: NA
cdr3_aa: CASSFGGSYEQYF

v_call: TRBV19
d_call: NA
cdr3_aa: CASSNPIRGEQFF

v_call: TRBV6-5
d_call: NA
cdr3_aa: CASRYTRSGSYEQYF

v_call: TRBV6-5
d_call: NA
cdr3_aa: CASSYTGSGGANVLTF

v_call: TRBV4-3
d_call: NA
cdr3_aa: CASSLTGGNGNTIYF

v_call: TRBV18
d_call: NA
cdr3_aa: CASSPGQNNEQFF

v_call: TRBV6-1
d_call: NA
cdr3_aa: CASSSTGLTYEQYF

v_call: TRBV7-2
d_call: TRBD2
cdr3_aa: CASSHSRGGPYYEQYF

v_call: TRBV6-6
d_call: NA
cdr3_aa: CASTRDTARSYEQYF

v_call: TRBV5-1
d_call: TRBD2
cdr3_aa: CASSLLAGGSTGELFF

v_call: TRBV9
d_call: NA
cdr3_aa: CASSVATHVQETQYF

v_call: TRBV5-1
d_call: NA
cdr3_aa: CASSLTGDQPQHF

v_call: TRBV2
d_call: NA
cdr3_aa: CASSDFGTGELFF

v_call: TRBV4-3
d_call: TRBD2
cdr3_aa: CASSQGRGGSYNEQFF

v_call: TRBV28
d_call: TRBD1
cdr3_aa: CASSETGTGDREQYF

v_call: TRBV7-3
d_call: TRBD2
cdr3_aa: CASSPGLVADTQYF

v_call: TRBV28
d_call: NA
cdr3_aa: CASSLREPYEQYF

v_call: TRBV18
d_call: NA
cdr3_aa: CASSPQEILAKNIQYF

v_call: TRBV10-2
d_call: TRBD2
cdr3_aa: CASRTGLADGAFYNEQFF

v_call: TRBV7-8
d_call: NA
cdr3_aa: CASSLRSETQYF

v_call: TRBV7-3
d_call: NA
cdr3_aa: CASSLIPQETQYF

v_call: TRBV27
d_call: NA
cdr3_aa: CASSLDRTTLNWNNEQFF

v_call: TRBV4-1
d_call: NA
cdr3_aa: CASSQRAPGPSAETQYF